These 19 T cell receptor beta chains were sequenced from one sample in a study of brain metastases from non-small cell lung cancer. Profiled with immunoSEQ multiplex PCR; TCRdb holds only in-frame clones, not every one. The sample lists about 1,200 clones, around 85% occurring once. Sequencing was done on a sample of tumor-adjacent normal tissue. Receptors were obtained from a donor aged 40 or over with non-small cell lung cancer.

This sequence joins TRBV15 and TRBJ2-5; possible D gene TRBD2, 5 bases. The germline CDR1 and CDR2 sequences are LNHNV and YYDKDF (reference sequence). The CDR3 is made up of 14 amino acids. Trimming took 1 base from V and 5 from J, leaving 11 bases between them. The CDR3 here is CATSRGAEGETQYF. The CDR3 DNA is TGTGCCACCAGCAGAGGAGCGGAAGGCGAGACCCAGTACTTC.

V usage is TRBV28 and J usage is TRBJ2-7; D possibly corresponds to TRBD1 (5 bases). V lost 5 bases and J lost 0, with 20 bases in between. The CDR3 covers 17 residues. The germline gives CDR1 MDHEN, CDR2 SYDVKM. In nucleotides, the CDR3 is TGTGCCAGCAGTCCTGAATTAACAGGAATCACCTCCTACGAGCAGTACTTC. Translating it yields CASSPELTGITSYEQYF.

This clone was observed a few times. The CDR3, as DNA: TGTGCCAGCAGTTACTCAGTTGGCAGCAACTATGGCTACACCTTC. Translating gives CASSYSVGSNYGYTF. The chain has TRBV6-5 and TRBJ1-2; D gene unclear. The CDR3 runs to 15 residues. V was trimmed by 0 bases and J by 2 bases, leaving 10 bases between them. Per germline, CDR1 MNHEY and CDR2 SVGAGI.

This clone was picked up one time. The chain joins TRBV6-2 or TRBV6-3 to TRBJ2-7; no clear D gene. The germline V gene has CDR1 MNHEY and CDR2 SVGEGT. The length of the CDR3 is 12 residues. V dropped 5 bases and J dropped 2 bases, with 7 bases sitting between them. CDR3 DNA: TGTGCCAGCAGTCGCCACCCCTACGAGCAGTACTTC. It is translated as CASSRHPYEQYF.

The chain carries TRBV25-1 and TRBJ1-3; no clear D gene. Germline assignment: CDR1 MGHDK and CDR2 SYGVNS. The CDR3 sequence is 15 residues long. V was trimmed by 3 bases and J by 0 bases, leaving 9 bases between them. The CDR3 sequence is CASSDSGSSGNTIYF. In DNA form, the CDR3 reads TGTGCCAGCAGTGATTCGGGCAGCTCTGGAAACACCATATATTTT.

This rearrangement joins TRBV6-2 or TRBV6-3 to TRBJ2-3, with 8 positions matching TRBD2. Germline trimming cut 6 bases from V and 2 bases from J; bases unmatched to any gene: 7. This CDR3 has 15 amino acids. Germline assignment: CDR1 MNHEY and CDR2 SVGEGT. CDR3 loop: CASSLRRGDTDTQYF. The CDR3 nucleotides read TGTGCCAGCAGCCTCCGGCGGGGGGACACAGATACGCAGTATTTT.

The chain is built from TRBV7-6 and TRBJ2-7, with 8 bases lining up with TRBD2. The V and J ends lost 3 bases and 6 bases, in that order; junction bases with no gene match: 16. Per germline, CDR1 SGHVS and CDR2 FNYEAQ. The CDR3 sequence is 17 residues long. This CDR3 is CASSFGTGRIAGSEQYF. The CDR3 nucleotides are TGTGCCAGCAGCTTCGGGACTGGTCGAATAGCGGGGAGCGAGCAGTACTTC.

The chain uses TRBV19 and TRBJ1-3; 9 nucleotides match TRBD1. This CDR3 has 17 amino acids. Germline CDR1 and CDR2: LNHDA and SQIVND (reference sequence). Trimming removed 5 bases from V and 3 bases from J; junction bases left unmatched: 11. CDR3 coding DNA: TGTGCCAGTAGTCCTCCCGGGACAGGGACTGGTGGAAACACCATATATTTT. Translated: CASSPPGTGTGGNTIYF.

The V call is TRBV27, the J call TRBJ2-7; D unresolved. Germline V gene data show CDR1 as MNHEY and CDR2 as SMNVEV (reference sequence). V lost 4 bases and J lost 7, with 11 bases in between. The CDR3 has 12 amino acids. As DNA, the CDR3 is TGTGCCAGCAGTTCCACGCTACAGGAGCAGTACTTC. It is translated as CASSSTLQEQYF.

This clone was seen a handful of times. This chain links TRBV24-1 with TRBJ2-1, with a weak D call TRBD1 (5 bases). The germline V gene has CDR1 KGHDR and CDR2 SFDVKD. CDR3 length: 16 amino acids. V lost 3 bases to trimming and J lost 5 bases, with 16 bases between them. The CDR3 here is CATSDGLRVGDNEQFF. As DNA, the CDR3 is TGTGCCACCAGTGATGGGTTGAGAGTAGGGGACAATGAGCAGTTCTTC.

The J gene is TRBJ2-7, the V gene TRBV30; D tentatively fits TRBD1 or TRBD2 (5 bases each). Trimming removed 1 base at V and 1 base at J, with 11 bases between. Germline V gene sequence: CDR1 GTSNPN, CDR2 SVGIG (reference sequence). CDR3 size: 14 residues. Written as DNA, the CDR3 is TGTGCCTGGAGTGGAGTTGGGGGATCCTACGAGCAGTACTTC. This encodes CAWSGVGGSYEQYF.

The DNA of the CDR3 is TGTGCCAGCAGTGAATCTGGAAGGGGGCTCGAGCAGTACTTC. It encodes CASSESGRGLEQYF. The rearrangement joins TRBV6-1 to TRBJ2-7; 7 nucleotides line up with TRBD1. This CDR3 spans 14 amino acids. The germline V gene has CDR1 MNHNS and CDR2 SASEGT. J was trimmed by 6 bases and V by 2 bases; bases with no gene match: 7.

In the case of this clone: Other DNA sequences in this specimen translate into the identical CDR3. V and J are TRBV29-1 and TRBJ2-7; the D is unclear. CDR3 length: 13 amino acids. CDR1 and CDR2 (germline): SQVTM, ANQGSEA. V lost 4 bases, J lost 7 bases, and 17 bases lay in between. CDR3: CSVVRDPLGEQYF. The CDR3 region has the DNA TGCAGCGTTGTCCGAGACCCCCTCGGGGAGCAGTACTTC.

There are a few counts of this clone. DNA for the CDR3: TGTGCCAGCAGCGTAGGGGACACTGAAGCTTTCTTT. Translated, it gives CASSVGDTEAFF. The J gene is TRBJ1-1, the V gene TRBV9; D gene ambiguous. In germline, CDR1 is SGDLS, CDR2 YYNGEE. The CDR3 is made up of 12 amino acids. The V end lost 0 bases, the J end lost 3 bases, and 3 bases lay between the germline ends.

The rearrangement joins TRBV12-3 or TRBV12-4 to TRBJ1-1; no clear D. V lost 6 bases to trimming and J lost 9 bases, with 14 bases between them. This CDR3 has 12 amino acids. The CDR3 region has the DNA TGTGCCAGCAGAACTATAAATGAGAAAGCTTTCTTT. The encoded protein is CASRTINEKAFF.

The V and J genes are TRBV10-3 and TRBJ1-1; weak D call: TRBD1 (5 bases). CDR3 length equals 12 residues. V was clipped by 6 bases and J by 0 bases, with 5 bases between them. Germline loops: CDR1 ENHRY, CDR2 SYGVKD. CDR3 amino acids: CAIRGVNTEAFF. CDR3 DNA: TGTGCCATCAGGGGGGTGAACACTGAAGCTTTCTTT.

V gene TRBV7-2 combines with J gene TRBJ2-1, with 14 bases identical to TRBD2. The CDR3 runs 16 residues. Germline CDR1 is SGHTA and CDR2 is FQGNSA. Trimming removed 5 bases from V and 4 bases from J; junction bases left unmatched: 4. CDR3: CASSPRLAGGYNEQFF. CDR3 coding DNA: TGTGCCAGCAGCCCTCGACTAGCGGGGGGGTACAATGAGCAGTTCTTC.

The V and J genes are TRBV30 and TRBJ2-5; 7 nucleotides agree with TRBD1. Losses at the gene ends were 0 bases for V and 4 bases for J; bases not matched to a gene: 11. The CDR3 has 16 residues. The V gene's germline CDR1 is GTSNPN and CDR2 SVGIG (reference sequence). The CDR3 coding sequence is TGTGCCTGGAGTGTACTTGCGGCAGGGGGTCGAGAGACCCAGTACTTC. Amino acids: CAWSVLAAGGRETQYF. Full variable domain (missing parts from reference TRBV30 and TRBJ2-5): SQTIHQWPATLVQPVGSPLSLECTVEGTSNPNLYWYRQAAGRGLQLLFYSVGIGQISSEVPQNLSASRPQDRQFILSSKKLLLSDSGFYLCAWSVLAAGGRETQYFGPGTRLLVL.

The chain joins TRBV5-8 to TRBJ1-2, with D maybe TRBD1 (6 bases). CDR1 and CDR2 from the germline V gene are SGHTS and YDEGEE. The V end was cut by 4 bases, the J end by 7 bases, with 20 bases between. The CDR3 loop spans 15 amino acids. CDR3: CASSTQGEALSGYTF. In nucleotides, the CDR3 is TGTGCCAGCAGCACACAGGGTGAGGCCCTCTCTGGCTACACCTTC.